This T cell receptor beta chain was found in a study of shared clonotypes between healthy human individuals. The CDR3 length is 13 residues. Trimming removed 5 bases from V and 1 base from J, with 9 bases in between. Germline loops: CDR1 SGHRS, CDR2 YFSETQ. Using immunoSEQ multiplex PCR, the repertoire was profiled, and TCRdb retains in-frame clones only, with some absent. Of 2.5 million or so clones listed, over 85% are singletons. This clonotype was sampled from a young man in good health. The sample was naive CD4+ T cells sorted from blood. Subset indicated: CD45RA+ positively selected. This rearrangement joins TRBV5-1 to TRBJ1-2; D uncertain. The CDR3 coding sequence is TGCGCCAGCAGTCCTGCCCTTAACTATGGCTACACCTTC. Its protein is CASSPALNYGYTF.